This TCR beta chain is drawn from a study of T cell repertoires in cytomegalovirus infection. About the research overall: CMV infection and matching HLA type were both indicated by public TCR beta signatures.

Germline V gives CDR1 MNHEY, CDR2 SMNVEV (reference sequence). CDR3 length equals 14 residues. V lost 10 bases and J lost 0, with 12 bases in between. MiXCR, applied by TCRdb to the reads, yields one record per CDR3 protein. The table has some 800,000 distinct CDR3 sequences, almost 30% seen once. This clonotype was counted only a few times. Its specificity is unknown. V and J are TRBV27 and TRBJ2-2; a weak D match, TRBD2 (5 bases). The TCR was taken from a human donor in good health (CMV status not recorded). Some clones in this sample may be carry-over from other donors' samples. Material: cultured CD8+ T cells from PBMCs, obtained from culture after CMV antigen stimulation. This chain's CDR3 is CAIREGANTGELFF. For the CDR3, the DNA is TGTGCCATACGCGAGGGCGCGAACACCGGGGAGCTGTTTTTT.